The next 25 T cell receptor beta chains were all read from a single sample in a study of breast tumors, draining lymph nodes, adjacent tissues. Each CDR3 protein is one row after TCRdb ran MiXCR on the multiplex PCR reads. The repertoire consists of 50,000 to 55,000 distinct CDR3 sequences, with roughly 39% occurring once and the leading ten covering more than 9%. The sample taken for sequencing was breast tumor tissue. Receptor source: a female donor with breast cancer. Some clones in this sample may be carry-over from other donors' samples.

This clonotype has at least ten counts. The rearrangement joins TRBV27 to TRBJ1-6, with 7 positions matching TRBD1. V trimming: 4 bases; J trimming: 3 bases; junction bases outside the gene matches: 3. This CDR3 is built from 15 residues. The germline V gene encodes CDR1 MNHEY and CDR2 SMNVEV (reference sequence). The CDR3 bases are TGTGCCAGCAGTTCCGGGACAGTCTATAATTCACCCCTCCACTTT. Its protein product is CASSSGTVYNSPLHF.

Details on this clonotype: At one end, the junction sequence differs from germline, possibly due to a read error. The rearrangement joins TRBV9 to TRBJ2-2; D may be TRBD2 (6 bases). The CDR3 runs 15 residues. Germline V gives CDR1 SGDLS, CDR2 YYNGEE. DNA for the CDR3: TGTGCCGGCAGCGTGGGCAGACCGAACACCGGGGGGCTGTTTTTT. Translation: CAGSVGRPNTGGLFF.

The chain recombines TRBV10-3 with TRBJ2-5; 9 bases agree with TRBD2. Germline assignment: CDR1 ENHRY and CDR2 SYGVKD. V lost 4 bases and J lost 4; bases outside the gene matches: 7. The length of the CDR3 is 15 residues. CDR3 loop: CAISVRAGGPETQYF. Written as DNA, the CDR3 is TGTGCCATCAGTGTGCGGGCGGGAGGGCCAGAGACCCAGTACTTC.

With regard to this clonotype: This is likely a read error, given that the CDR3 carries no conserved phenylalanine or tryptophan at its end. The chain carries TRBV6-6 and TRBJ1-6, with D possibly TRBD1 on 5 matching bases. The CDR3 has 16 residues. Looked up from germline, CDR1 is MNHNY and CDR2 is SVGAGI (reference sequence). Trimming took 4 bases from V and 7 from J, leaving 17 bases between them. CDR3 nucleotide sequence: TGTGCCAGCAGTTCGACAGAGAGGGAACGAAATTCACCCCTCCACTCT. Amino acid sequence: CASSSTERERNSPLHS.

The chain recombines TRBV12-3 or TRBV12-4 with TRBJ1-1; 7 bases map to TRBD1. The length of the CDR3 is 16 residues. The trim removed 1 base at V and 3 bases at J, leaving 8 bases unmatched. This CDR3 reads CASSLGGGGFYTEAFF. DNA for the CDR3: TGTGCCAGCAGTTTAGGGGGAGGGGGCTTTTACACTGAAGCTTTCTTT.

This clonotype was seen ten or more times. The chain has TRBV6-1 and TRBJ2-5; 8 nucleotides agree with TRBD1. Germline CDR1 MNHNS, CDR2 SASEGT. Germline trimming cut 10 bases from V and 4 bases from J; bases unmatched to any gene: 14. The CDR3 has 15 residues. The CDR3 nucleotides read TGTGCCAACGGTGACCAACCAGGGGGCGCAGAGACCCAGTACTTC. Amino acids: CANGDQPGGAETQYF.

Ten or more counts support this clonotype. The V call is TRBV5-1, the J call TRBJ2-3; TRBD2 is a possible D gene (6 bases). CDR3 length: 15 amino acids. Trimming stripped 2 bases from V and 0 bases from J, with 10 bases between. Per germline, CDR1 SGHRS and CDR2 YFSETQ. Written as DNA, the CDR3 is TGCGCCAGCAGCTTTGGGCGGGAAAGCACAGATACGCAGTATTTT. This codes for CASSFGRESTDTQYF.

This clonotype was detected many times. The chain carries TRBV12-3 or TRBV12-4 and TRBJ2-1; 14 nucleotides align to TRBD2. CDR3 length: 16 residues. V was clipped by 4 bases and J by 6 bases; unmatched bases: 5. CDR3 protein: CASSSQGLAGVNEQFF. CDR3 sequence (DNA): TGTGCCAGCAGTTCCCAGGGACTAGCGGGAGTCAATGAGCAGTTCTTC.

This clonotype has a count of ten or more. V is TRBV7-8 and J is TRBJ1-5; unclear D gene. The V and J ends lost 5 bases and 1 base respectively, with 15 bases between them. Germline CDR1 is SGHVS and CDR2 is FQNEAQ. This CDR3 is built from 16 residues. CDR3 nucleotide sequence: TGTGCCAGCAGCCCTGGAGCAGCGGGAAGCAATCAGCCCCAGCATTTT. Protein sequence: CASSPGAAGSNQPQHF.

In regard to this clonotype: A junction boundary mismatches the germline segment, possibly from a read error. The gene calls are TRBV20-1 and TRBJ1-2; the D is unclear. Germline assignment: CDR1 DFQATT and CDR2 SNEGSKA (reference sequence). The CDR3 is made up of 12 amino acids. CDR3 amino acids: CSARDPRSGYTF. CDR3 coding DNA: TGCAGTGCCAGAGATCCCAGATCCGGCTACACCTTC.

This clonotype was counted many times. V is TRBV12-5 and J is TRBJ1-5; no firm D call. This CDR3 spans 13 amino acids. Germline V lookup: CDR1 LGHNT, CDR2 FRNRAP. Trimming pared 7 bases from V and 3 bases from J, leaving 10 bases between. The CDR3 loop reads CASAPDLNQPQHF. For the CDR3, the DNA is TGTGCTAGTGCCCCCGACCTCAATCAGCCCCAGCATTTT.

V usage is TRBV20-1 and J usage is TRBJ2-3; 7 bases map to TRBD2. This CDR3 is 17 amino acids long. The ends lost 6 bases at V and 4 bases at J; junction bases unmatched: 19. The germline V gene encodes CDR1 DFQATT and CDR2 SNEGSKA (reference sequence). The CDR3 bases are TGCAGTGCAGAACCGGGACTGGCGGGAGTTATCTCAGATACGCAGTATTTT. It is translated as CSAEPGLAGVISDTQYF.

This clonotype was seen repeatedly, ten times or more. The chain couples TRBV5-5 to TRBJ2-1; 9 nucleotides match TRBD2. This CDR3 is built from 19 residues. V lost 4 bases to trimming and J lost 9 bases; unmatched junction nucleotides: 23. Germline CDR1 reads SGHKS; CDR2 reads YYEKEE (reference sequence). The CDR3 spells CASSQDTGDASGAAREQFF. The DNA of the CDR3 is TGTGCCAGCAGCCAAGACACGGGCGATGCTAGCGGGGCCGCGCGTGAGCAGTTCTTC. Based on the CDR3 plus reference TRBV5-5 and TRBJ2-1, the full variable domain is DAGVTQSPTHLIKTRGQQVTLRCSPISGHKSVSWYQQVLGQGPQFIFQYYEKEERGRGNFPDRFSARQFPNYSSELNVNALLLGDSALYLCASSQDTGDASGAAREQFFGPGTRLTVL.

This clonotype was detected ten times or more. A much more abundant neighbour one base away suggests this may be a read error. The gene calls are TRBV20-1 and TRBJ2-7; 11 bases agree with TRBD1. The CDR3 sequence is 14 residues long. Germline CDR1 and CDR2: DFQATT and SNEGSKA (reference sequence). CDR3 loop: CSAPRDRGSSEQYF. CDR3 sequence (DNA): TGCAGTGCGCCCCGGGACAGGGGGTCCTCCGAGCAGTACTTC.

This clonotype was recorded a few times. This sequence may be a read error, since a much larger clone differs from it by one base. DNA for the CDR3: TGTGCCAGCAGCCTGACAGGATCTAATTCACCCCTCCACTTT. Protein sequence: CASSLTGSNSPLHF. J is TRBJ1-6 and V is TRBV6-1; a possible D gene is TRBD1 (6 bases). With 6 bases removed from V and 6 bases from J, the gap between germline ends came to 12 bases. CDR1 and CDR2 (germline): MNHNS, SASEGT. CDR3 length: 14 amino acids.

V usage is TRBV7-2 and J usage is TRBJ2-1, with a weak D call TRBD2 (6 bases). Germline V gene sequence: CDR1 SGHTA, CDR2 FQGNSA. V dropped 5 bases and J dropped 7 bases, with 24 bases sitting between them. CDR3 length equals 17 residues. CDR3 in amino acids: CASSPLWSSGQGNEQFF. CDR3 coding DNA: TGTGCCAGCAGCCCACTCTGGTCCAGCGGGCAAGGGAATGAGCAGTTCTTC.

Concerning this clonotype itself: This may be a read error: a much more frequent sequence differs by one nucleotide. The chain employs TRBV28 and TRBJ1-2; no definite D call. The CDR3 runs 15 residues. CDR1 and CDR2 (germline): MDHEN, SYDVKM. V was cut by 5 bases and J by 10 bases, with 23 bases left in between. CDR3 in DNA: TGTGCCAGCAGTCCCGGGTGGACCAGTGGCCCAGCCTACACCTTC. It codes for CASSPGWTSGPAYTF.

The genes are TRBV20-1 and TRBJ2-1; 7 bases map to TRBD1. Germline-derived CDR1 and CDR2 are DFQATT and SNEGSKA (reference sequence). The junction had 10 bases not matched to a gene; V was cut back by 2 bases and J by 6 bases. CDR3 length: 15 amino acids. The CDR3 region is CSARRQGEFVNEQFF. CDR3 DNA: TGCAGTGCTAGACGGCAGGGGGAGTTCGTCAATGAGCAGTTCTTC.

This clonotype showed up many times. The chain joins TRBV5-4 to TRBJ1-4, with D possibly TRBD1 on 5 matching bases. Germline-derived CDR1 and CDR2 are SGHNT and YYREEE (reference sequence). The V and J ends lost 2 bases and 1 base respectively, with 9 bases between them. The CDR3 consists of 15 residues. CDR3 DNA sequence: TGTGCCAGCAGCTTATATAGGGGAACTAATGAAAAACTGTTTTTT. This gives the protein CASSLYRGTNEKLFF. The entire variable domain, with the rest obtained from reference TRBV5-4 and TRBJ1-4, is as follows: ETGVTQSPTHLIKTRGQQVTLRCSSQSGHNTVSWYQQALGQGPQFIFQYYREEENGRGNFPPRFSGLQFPNYSSELNVNALELDDSALYLCASSLYRGTNEKLFFGSGTQLSVL.

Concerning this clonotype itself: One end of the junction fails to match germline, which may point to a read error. CDR3 sequence (DNA): TGTACCAGCAGCCAGGGGGATTATGGCTACACCTTC. Translated, it gives CTSSQGDYGYTF. The rearrangement links TRBV4-2 to TRBJ1-2, with 7 nucleotides matching TRBD1. The CDR3 sequence is 12 residues long. CDR1 LGHNA and CDR2 YNFKEQ come from the germline V gene.

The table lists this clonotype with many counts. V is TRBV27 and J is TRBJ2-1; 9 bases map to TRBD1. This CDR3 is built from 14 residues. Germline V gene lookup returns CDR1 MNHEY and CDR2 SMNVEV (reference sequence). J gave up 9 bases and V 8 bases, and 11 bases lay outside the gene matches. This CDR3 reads CASRLWDRDGEQFF. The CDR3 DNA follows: TGTGCCAGCCGCTTGTGGGACAGGGACGGTGAGCAGTTCTTC.

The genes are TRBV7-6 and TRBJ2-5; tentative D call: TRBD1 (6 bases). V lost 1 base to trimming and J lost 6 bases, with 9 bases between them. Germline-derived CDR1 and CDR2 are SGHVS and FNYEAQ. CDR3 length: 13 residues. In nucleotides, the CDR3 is TGTGCCAGCAGCTTAGGGCAGGGGCAGACCCAGTACTTC. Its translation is CASSLGQGQTQYF.

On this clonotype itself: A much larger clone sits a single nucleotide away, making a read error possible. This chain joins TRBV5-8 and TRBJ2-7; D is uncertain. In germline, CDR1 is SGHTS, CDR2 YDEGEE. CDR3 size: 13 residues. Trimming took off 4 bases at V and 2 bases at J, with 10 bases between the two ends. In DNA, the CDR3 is TGTGCCAGCAGCCTCTGGACGGCCTACGAGCAGTACTTC. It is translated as CASSLWTAYEQYF.

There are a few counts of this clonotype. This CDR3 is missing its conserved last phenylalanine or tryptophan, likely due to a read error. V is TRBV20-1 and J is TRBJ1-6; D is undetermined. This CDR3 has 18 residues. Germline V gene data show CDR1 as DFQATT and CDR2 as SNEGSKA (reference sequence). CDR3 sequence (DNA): TGCAGCGCTAGGACCAACCAAGGAGGGTTTCAGGCCAATTCACCCCTCCACATT. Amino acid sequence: CSARTNQGGFQANSPLHI.

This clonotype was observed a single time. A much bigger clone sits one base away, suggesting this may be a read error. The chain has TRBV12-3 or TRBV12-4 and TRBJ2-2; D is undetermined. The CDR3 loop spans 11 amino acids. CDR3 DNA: TGTGCCAGCAGTTTCACCGAGGAGCTGTTTTTT. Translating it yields CASSFTEELFF.